Each of the 2 T cell receptor beta chains below was sequenced from the same sample in a study of CD8 T cells in ankylosing spondylitis. A single record per CDR3 protein comes from TCRdb applying MiXCR to the 5' RACE reads. The sample includes about 240,000 distinct CDR3 sequences, around 8% of them seen just once. Sequenced input: blood, either unsorted or a sorted T cell fraction (not recorded which). These receptors came from a female donor with ankylosing spondylitis or in good health (not recorded which).

This clonotype was seen more than once but under ten times. The J gene is TRBJ1-2, the V gene TRBV19; TRBD1 might be the D (5 bases). Germline V gene data show CDR1 as LNHDA and CDR2 as SQIVND (reference sequence). CDR3 length: 13 amino acids. Trimming left V 3 bases short and J 0 bases short, with 5 bases between. The CDR3 sequence: CASSMGANYGYTF. In DNA, the CDR3 is TGTGCCAGTAGTATGGGGGCTAACTATGGCTACACCTTC.

This clonotype appeared many times. J is TRBJ1-1 and V is TRBV11-1; D gene uncertain. The V and J ends lost 5 bases and 9 bases respectively, with 16 bases between them. Germline V gives CDR1 SGHAT, CDR2 FQDESV (reference sequence). CDR3 length equals 13 residues. In DNA form, the CDR3 reads TGTGCCAGCAGCGAAGGAAGGGCCGGGCAAGCTTTCTTT. It codes for CASSEGRAGQAFF.